This TCR beta chain came from a study of beta chain features in type 1 diabetes. General study findings and limits: Within each of all four CD4+ subsets, Type 1 diabetes patients had TCRB CDR3s that were moderately but significantly shorter. Any HLA-type effect on TCRB rearrangement remained unresolved here.

Details on this clone: What it binds is not known.

Trimming pared 4 bases from V and 6 bases from J, leaving 13 bases between. Germline V gives CDR1 SEHNR, CDR2 FQNEAQ (reference sequence). The CDR3 covers 13 residues. Sequencing targeted expressed TCRB transcripts, as all isolated RNA had been reverse transcribed. The data were produced by immunoSEQ multiplex PCR, yet TCRdb's version contains in-frame clones alone and is incomplete. This sample has around 500,000 clones; approximately 30% occur once, and the top ten carry 0.065%. The receptor's source is a man in his late teens or twenties in good health. The chain carries TRBV7-9 and TRBJ2-7; the D is unclear. Material: naive CD4+ T cells from blood. CDR3 residues: CASSSQVGSEQYF. CDR3 sequence (DNA): TGTGCCAGCAGCTCCCAAGTCGGTTCCGAGCAGTACTTC.